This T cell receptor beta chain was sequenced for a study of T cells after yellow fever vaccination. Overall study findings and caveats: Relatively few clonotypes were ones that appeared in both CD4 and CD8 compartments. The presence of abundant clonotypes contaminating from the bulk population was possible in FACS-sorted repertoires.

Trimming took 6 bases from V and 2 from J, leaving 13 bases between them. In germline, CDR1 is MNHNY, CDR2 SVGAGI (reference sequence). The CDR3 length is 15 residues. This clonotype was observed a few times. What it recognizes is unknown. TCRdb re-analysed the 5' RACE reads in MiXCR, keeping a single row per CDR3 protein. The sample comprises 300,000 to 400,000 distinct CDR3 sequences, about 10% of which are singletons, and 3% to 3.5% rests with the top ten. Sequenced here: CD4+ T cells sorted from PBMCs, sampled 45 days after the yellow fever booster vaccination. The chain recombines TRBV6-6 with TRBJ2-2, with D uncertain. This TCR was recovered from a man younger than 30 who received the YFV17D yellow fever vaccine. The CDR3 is CASSLNLFNTGELFF. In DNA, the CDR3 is TGTGCCAGCAGCCTGAATCTTTTTAACACCGGGGAGCTGTTTTTT.